This TCR beta chain was documented in a study of T cell responses to AZD1222 COVID-19 vaccine listed by TCRdb under 2021. Turning to the overall study: A total of 233 trial participants underwent TCR sequencing, of whom around 200 received two doses of AZD1222 and some 25 received two doses of the MenACWY control vaccine. Trial participants were enrolled by age into subgroups of 18-55, 56-69 and 70-plus years, and around 150, 29 and 61 TCR-sequenced participants, respectively, were included in these subgroups.

On this clone itself: This receptor's antigen is unknown. No much larger clonotype is one base removed from it; base qualities were not supplied.

The CDR3 regions of human TCRbeta chains were subjected to immunosequencing. The original methods were these. TCRs in the repertoires were matched against a reference library of SARS-CoV-2-specific TCRs that had been generated with the MIRA antigen-specificity platform. Breadth was defined as the fraction of unique TCRs that were SARS-CoV-2-associated, and depth was defined as the fraction of total T cells that were SARS-CoV-2-associated. Using the MIRA data, each spike-specific TCR was mapped to the spike region that the TCR reacts to and placed in a CD4 or CD8 class. Log10-transformed breadth and depth values were compared by one-way ANOVA with Sidak's multiple comparisons tests. TCRdb holds this immuneACCESS table with in-frame rearrangements only. Some clones are missing; in checked studies, unresolved V genes explain under half, and the rest has no known cause. From that table come the V and J calls and clone size; the DNA was used to work out D and trimming. The sample table contains roughly 120,000 clones; only one count was recorded for around 83% of them. 17% of the sample lies in the top ten.

Points the paper makes about the study in general: In the small 56-69-year group, the increase in depth fell short of significance, most likely because of low power. Because no day 14 peak-response samples were available, repertoires were characterized only after the peak T cell response. The whole spike protein was spanned by vaccine-associated CD4 TCRs, and dominant responses were seen in regions 160-218 and 743-854. Most participants were white British and females outnumbered males, and the authors suggested that clonal diversity may have been underestimated. Conclusions about previously exposed vaccinees are limited because only six or seven AZD1222 recipients were SARS-CoV-2 seropositive at baseline. Reportedly, almost half of the unique spike-specific TCRs recognized epitopes lying outside the regions that are mutated in the B.1.351 and B.1.1.7 variants. After two AZD1222 doses, spike-specific TCR breadth and depth were significantly higher than at day 0 and than in MenACWY recipients.

The time point tag for this specimen amounts to: about 28 days (+/-7) after the second vaccine dose. AZD1222 recipients with second doses at about 4 weeks or about 12 weeks were pooled, because spike-specific TCR depth and breadth did not differ between schedules. Samples from vaccinated people were obtained from the UK trials COV001 and COV002, which included a single-blind randomized controlled phase 2/3 trial of AZD1222 (ChAdOx1 nCoV-19) in healthy adults. For TCRbeta chain sequencing, PBMC samples were collected from trial participants at day 0 and at day 28 after the second dose. V lost 3 bases and J lost 6 bases; the stretch between them is 11 bases long. CDR1 and CDR2, per the germline V gene (reference sequence), are MNHEY and SMNVEV. CDR3 length: 13 amino acids, cysteine to phenylalanine. The kept DNA is CDR3 alone, 39 bases in frame from the first base.

The origin of this receptor is an adult who received the AZD1222 COVID-19 vaccine. The source material was peripheral blood, sampled 28 days after the second AZD1222 dose. The chain links TRBV27 with TRBJ1-2; the D gene is perhaps TRBD1, from 5 matching bases. Here is the DNA: TGTGCCAGCAGTTTTAATCAGGGTAATGGCTACACCTTC. Its protein product is CASSFNQGNGYTF.